Described below is a single T cell receptor beta chain sequence and its context. Its antigen is unknown. The treatment is: approximately 9-day PBMC culture with coronavirus spike peptide pools or control peptides (ViraFEST assay). CDR3 length equals 14 residues. In germline, CDR1 is LNHDA, CDR2 SQIVND (reference sequence). J lost 0 bases, V lost 9 bases, and 6 bases had no gene match. Oncomine TCR Beta short-read sequencing was applied to DNA from cultured CD4+ T cells. Genomic DNA was isolated from cultured CD4+ T cells. TCRdb re-derived calls from the PCR reads in MiXCR, one entry per CDR3 protein. The sample yields fewer than 15,000 distinct CDR3 sequences, approximately 57% seen once. This entry is derived from a study of vaccination and CD4 T cells after COVID-19. Study-level results: Spike mono-reactivity applied to 304 of 307 vaccine-specific clones detected in convalescent patients.

Material: CD4+ T cells from blood, cultured in vitro. The receptor's source is a human donor who had recovered from COVID-19. The chain couples TRBV19 to TRBJ2-5; 8 bases match TRBD1. The chain's CDR3 is CASKDRANQETQYF. CDR3 nucleotide sequence: TGTGCCAGCAAGGACAGGGCAAACCAAGAGACCCAGTACTTC. Full variable domain (rest looked up from reference TRBV19 and TRBJ2-5): DGGITQSPKYLFRKEGQNVTLSCEQNLNHDAMYWYRQDPGQGLRLIYYSQIVNDFQKGDIAEGYSVSREKKESFPLTVTSAQKNPTAFYLCASKDRANQETQYFGPGTRLLVL.